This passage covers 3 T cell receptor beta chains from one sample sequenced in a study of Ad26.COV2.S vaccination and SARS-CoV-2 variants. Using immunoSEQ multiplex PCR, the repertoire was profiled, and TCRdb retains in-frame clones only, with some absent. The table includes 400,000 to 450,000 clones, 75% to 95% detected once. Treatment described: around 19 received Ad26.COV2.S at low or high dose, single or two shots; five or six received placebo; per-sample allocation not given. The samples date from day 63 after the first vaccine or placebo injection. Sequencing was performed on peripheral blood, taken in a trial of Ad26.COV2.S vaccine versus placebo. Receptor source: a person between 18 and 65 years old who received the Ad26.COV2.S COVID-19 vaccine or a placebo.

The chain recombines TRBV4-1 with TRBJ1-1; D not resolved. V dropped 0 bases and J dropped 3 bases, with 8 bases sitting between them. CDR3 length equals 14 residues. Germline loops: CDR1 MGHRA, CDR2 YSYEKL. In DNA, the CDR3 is TGCGCCAGCAGCCAAGAGGGGAGGGACACTGAAGCTTTCTTT. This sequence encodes CASSQEGRDTEAFF.

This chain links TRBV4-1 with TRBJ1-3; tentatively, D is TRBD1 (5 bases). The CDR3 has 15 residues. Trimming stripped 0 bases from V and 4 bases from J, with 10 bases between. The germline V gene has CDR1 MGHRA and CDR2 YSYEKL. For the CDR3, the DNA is TGCGCCAGCAGCCAAGATGTGACAGCGGGAAACACCATATATTTT. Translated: CASSQDVTAGNTIYF.

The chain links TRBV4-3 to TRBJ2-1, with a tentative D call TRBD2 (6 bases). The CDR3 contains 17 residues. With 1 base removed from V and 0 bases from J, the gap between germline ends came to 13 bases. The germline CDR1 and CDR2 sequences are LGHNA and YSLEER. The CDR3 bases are TGCGCCAGCAGCCAAGCGTCGGCGGGACTCTCCTACAATGAGCAGTTCTTC. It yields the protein CASSQASAGLSYNEQFF.